Presented here are 29 T cell receptor beta chains from one specimen sequenced in a study of T cell responses to AZD1222 COVID-19 vaccine. Measured with immunoSEQ multiplex PCR; TCRdb has only the in-frame clones, and not every one. The table shows around 150,000 clones, with 92% occurring only once. The sequencing used peripheral blood, collected on day 0 of MenACWY control vaccination. All receptors come from an adult in good health.

As concerns this clone: This sample also contains other DNA sequences that code for the same CDR3. V is TRBV5-1 and J is TRBJ1-4, with D perhaps TRBD1 (6 bases). V was clipped by 0 bases and J by 5 bases, with 8 bases between them. This CDR3 is built from 14 residues. The germline V gene has CDR1 SGHRS and CDR2 YFSETQ. CDR3 in DNA: TGCGCCAGCAGCTTGGGAGGGGGGAATGAAAAACTGTTTTTT. It translates to CASSLGGGNEKLFF.

This chain uses TRBV30 with TRBJ2-5; 11 bases are a match to TRBD2. Trimming removed 2 bases from V and 2 bases from J; junction bases left unmatched: 4. This CDR3 is built from 15 residues. CDR1 and CDR2 (germline): GTSNPN, SVGIG (reference sequence). The CDR3 region is CAWSNGLAGQETQYF. In DNA, the CDR3 is TGTGCCTGGAGTAATGGACTAGCGGGTCAAGAGACCCAGTACTTC.

The chain recombines TRBV11-2 with TRBJ2-2; D perhaps matches TRBD2 (6 bases). Trimming cost V 5 bases and J 6 bases, with 16 bases left between them. Germline V gene sequence: CDR1 SGHAT, CDR2 FQNNGV. The CDR3 totals 15 residues. The CDR3 DNA reads TGTGCCAGCAGCCCTACGGGACTTGGCGCCGGGGAGCTGTTTTTT. The encoded protein is CASSPTGLGAGELFF.

This clone was recorded a few times. CDR3 sequence (DNA): TGCGCCAGCAGCTCGGGCAGGGGAGATCCCTACGAGCAGTACTTC. This codes for CASSSGRGDPYEQYF. The V call is TRBV5-1, the J call TRBJ2-7, with D tentatively TRBD1 (6 bases). CDR3 length: 15 amino acids. The germline V gene has CDR1 SGHRS and CDR2 YFSETQ. V was trimmed by 3 bases and J by 2 bases, leaving 15 bases between them.

The chain recombines TRBV28 with TRBJ2-7; D is perhaps TRBD1 or TRBD2 (5 bases each). V lost 6 bases and J 5 bases, leaving 8 bases between the germline ends. This CDR3 comprises 11 residues. Germline V gene lookup returns CDR1 MDHEN and CDR2 SYDVKM. The DNA for the CDR3 is TGTGCCAGCAGATGGGGGAACGAGCAGTACTTC. Translation: CASRWGNEQYF.

This clone appeared once. V usage is TRBV3-1 (or the pseudogene TRBV3-2) and J usage is TRBJ1-1; unclear D gene. The CDR3 sequence is 15 residues long. Trimming took off 0 bases at V and 4 bases at J, with 12 bases between the two ends. Germline CDR1 is LGHDT and CDR2 is YNNKEL (reference sequence). The CDR3 region is CASSQETGWGTEAFF. The DNA for the CDR3 is TGTGCCAGCAGCCAAGAAACGGGATGGGGCACTGAAGCTTTCTTT.

The rearrangement uses TRBV28 and TRBJ1-3; D may be TRBD1 (6 bases). V shed 6 bases and J shed 1 base, with 19 bases lying between them. Germline V lookup: CDR1 MDHEN, CDR2 SYDVKM. This CDR3 comprises 17 residues. This CDR3 is CASSFSYTRGSGNTIYF. CDR3 DNA: TGTGCCAGCAGCTTTTCCTATACCAGGGGTTCTGGAAACACCATATATTTT. Combining the CDR3 with reference TRBV28 and TRBJ1-3 gives the whole variable domain DVKVTQSSRYLVKRTGEKVFLECVQDMDHENMFWYRQDPGLGLRLIYFSYDVKMKEKGDIPEGYSVSREKKERFSLILESASTNQTSMYLCASSFSYTRGSGNTIYFGEGSWLTVV.

The DNA of the CDR3 is TGTGCCAGCCGGGGGGGGGAAACAACTAACTATGGCTACACCTTC. Its protein is CASRGGETTNYGYTF. The chain couples TRBV6-5 to TRBJ1-2; perhaps TRBD1 as D (5 bases). The CDR3 is 15 amino acids. Trimming took 8 bases from V and 0 from J, leaving 16 bases between them. Germline V gene sequence: CDR1 MNHEY, CDR2 SVGAGI.

V gene TRBV9 combines with J gene TRBJ2-1, with 11 bases fitting TRBD2. Unmatched junction bases numbered 9, after V lost 0 bases and J lost 7 bases. Germline CDR1 and CDR2: SGDLS and YYNGEE. This CDR3 has 17 residues. CDR3 residues: CASSVDLRLAGRNEQFF. CDR3 bases: TGTGCCAGCAGCGTAGACTTACGACTAGCGGGACGGAATGAGCAGTTCTTC.

The J gene is TRBJ2-3, the V gene TRBV10-3; D is undetermined. The V end was cut by 5 bases, the J end by 5 bases, with 14 bases between. The germline V gene encodes CDR1 ENHRY and CDR2 SYGVKD. The CDR3 is 14 amino acids. CDR3 in DNA: TGTGCCATCAGTCTGGGGTCTATGGGAGATACGCAGTATTTT. It specifies CAISLGSMGDTQYF.

The DNA for the CDR3 is TGTGCCAGTAGTATTAGCGGCCCAGGCGATACGCAGTATTTT. Its translation is CASSISGPGDTQYF. The V call is TRBV19, the J call TRBJ2-3, with D perhaps matching TRBD2 (6 bases). V was shortened by 3 bases and J by 6 bases, with 13 bases between the two germline ends. The CDR3 has 14 amino acids. Germline V lookup: CDR1 LNHDA, CDR2 SQIVND (reference sequence).

The chain combines TRBV15 with TRBJ2-2; no reliable D call. The CDR3 covers 14 residues. The V end was cut by 2 bases, the J end by 1 base, with 5 bases between. The germline V gene has CDR1 LNHNV and CDR2 YYDKDF (reference sequence). DNA of the CDR3: TGTGCCACCAGCAGACCGGGGAACACCGGGGAGCTGTTTTTT. The encoded protein is CATSRPGNTGELFF.

In this sample, this clone turned up once. The CDR3 region is CASSYSELYNQPQHF. The CDR3 DNA is TGTGCCAGCAGTTACAGCGAATTATACAATCAGCCCCAGCATTTT. This chain uses TRBV6-5 with TRBJ1-5, with D hard to call. The ends were cut back, 2 bases at V and 3 bases at J, with 11 bases in the middle. Germline V CDR1 and CDR2: MNHEY, SVGAGI. This CDR3 is built from 15 residues.

The V gene is TRBV5-1, the J gene TRBJ2-7; no clear D gene. Germline CDR1 and CDR2: SGHRS and YFSETQ. V was pared by 3 bases and J by 2 bases, with 9 bases between. The CDR3 is 13 residues long. The CDR3 DNA follows: TGCGCCAGCAGCTCCCAATCCACCTACGAGCAGTACTTC. Translated: CASSSQSTYEQYF.

This chain connects TRBV19 to TRBJ1-1, with D perhaps matching TRBD1 (6 bases). Looked up from germline, CDR1 is LNHDA and CDR2 is SQIVND (reference sequence). V dropped 6 bases and J dropped 6 bases, with 20 bases sitting between them. The CDR3 is made up of 15 amino acids. The CDR3 nucleotides are TGTGCCAGTAGGGTTGGGGGCTCGGGAATCGCTGAAGCTTTCTTT. This codes for CASRVGGSGIAEAFF.

The J gene is TRBJ1-5, the V gene TRBV19; TRBD1 matches at 7 bases. Trimming cost V 6 bases and J 1 base; bases outside gene matches: 6. Germline loops: CDR1 LNHDA, CDR2 SQIVND (reference sequence). The length of the CDR3 is 15 residues. For the CDR3, the DNA is TGTGCCAGTAGGCAACAGGGGTGGAGCAATCAGCCCCAGCATTTT. Translating it yields CASRQQGWSNQPQHF.

The chain has TRBV15 and TRBJ1-5; no clear D gene. Germline assignment: CDR1 LNHNV and CDR2 YYDKDF (reference sequence). CDR3 length: 13 amino acids. Trimming removed 0 bases at V and 11 bases at J, with 11 bases between. CDR3 sequence: CATSRDRRESQHF. The DNA for the CDR3 is TGTGCCACCAGCAGAGACCGTCGGGAATCCCAGCATTTT.

The V gene is TRBV9, the J gene TRBJ1-2; 7 positions match TRBD1. The CDR3 contains 15 residues. The V gene end was trimmed by 2 bases and the J gene end by 4 bases; junction bases not matched to a gene: 8. Germline V CDR1 and CDR2: SGDLS, YYNGEE. The CDR3 DNA reads TGTGCCAGCAGCGTGGGACAGTCTATAATCTATGGCTACACCTTC. It codes for CASSVGQSIIYGYTF.

This rearrangement joins TRBV28 to TRBJ2-7; 8 nucleotides line up with TRBD2. Trimming at V came to 5 bases and at J to 7 bases, leaving 10 bases not matched to a gene. This CDR3 region has 14 residues. Germline values: CDR1 MDHEN, CDR2 SYDVKM. The CDR3 DNA follows: TGTGCCAGCAGTCCCCCGGGAGGGCCGGGGGAGCAGTACTTC. Translation: CASSPPGGPGEQYF. The whole variable domain, filled in from reference TRBV28 and TRBJ2-7, reads DVKVTQSSRYLVKRTGEKVFLECVQDMDHENMFWYRQDPGLGLRLIYFSYDVKMKEKGDIPEGYSVSREKKERFSLILESASTNQTSMYLCASSPPGGPGEQYFGPGTRLTVT.

This chain links TRBV7-9 with TRBJ1-2, with D possibly being TRBD1 (5 bases). The CDR3 extends over 15 amino acids. Trimming shortened V by 5 bases and J by 5 bases, and 18 bases separated the two germline ends. The germline V gene encodes CDR1 SEHNR and CDR2 FQNEAQ (reference sequence). Here the CDR3 reads CASSPSRGLWYGYTF. In DNA, the CDR3 is TGTGCCAGCAGCCCGTCAAGGGGTCTTTGGTATGGCTACACCTTC. Full variable domain (rest looked up from reference TRBV7-9 and TRBJ1-2): DTGVSQNPRHKITKRGQNVTFRCDPISEHNRLYWYRQTLGQGPEFLTYFQNEAQLEKSRLLSDRFSAERPKGSFSTLEIQRTEQGDSAMYLCASSPSRGLWYGYTFGSGTRLTVV.

The rearrangement joins TRBV6-5 to TRBJ2-1; 11 bases match TRBD2. This CDR3 spans 14 amino acids. CDR1 and CDR2 from the germline V gene are MNHEY and SVGAGI. The junction had 3 bases not matched to a gene; V was cut back by 4 bases and J by 7 bases. In DNA, the CDR3 is TGTGCCAGCAGTTCCCGACTAGCGGGGAATGAGCAGTTCTTC. Protein sequence: CASSSRLAGNEQFF.

The chain joins TRBV19 to TRBJ1-5; D is possibly TRBD1 (6 bases). The germline V gene has CDR1 LNHDA and CDR2 SQIVND (reference sequence). The CDR3 has 17 residues. Trimming took 5 bases from V and 3 from J, leaving 20 bases between them. The DNA of the CDR3 is TGTGCCAGTAGTGCTAGGCCCTGGGGGGGCGTCAATCAGCCCCAGCATTTT. Translating gives CASSARPWGGVNQPQHF.

The V call is TRBV19, the J call TRBJ2-5; 8 nucleotides align to TRBD1. CDR1 is LNHDA and CDR2 is SQIVND in the germline V gene (reference sequence). This CDR3 region has 15 residues. V shed 3 bases and J 2 bases; nucleotides not matched to a gene: 5. This CDR3 reads CASSIRDRPQETQYF. DNA for the CDR3: TGTGCCAGTAGTATTAGGGACAGGCCACAAGAGACCCAGTACTTC.

The chain employs TRBV30 and TRBJ2-2; 9 bases line up with TRBD2. CDR1 is GTSNPN, CDR2 SVGIG, per germline (reference sequence). This CDR3 contains 14 residues. V trimming: 8 bases; J trimming: 7 bases; junction bases outside the gene matches: 11. CDR3 loop: CAGRASGNFGELFF. In nucleotides, the CDR3 is TGTGCCGGCCGGGCTAGCGGGAACTTCGGGGAGCTGTTTTTT.

The chain has TRBV18 and TRBJ1-6; D unresolved. Per the germline V gene, CDR1 is KGHSH and CDR2 is LQKENI. This CDR3 has 15 residues. The germline V and J ends were trimmed by 3 bases and 7 bases, with 13 bases remaining between them. CDR3 bases: TGTGCCAGCTCACCTATTTCCGCCAGGAATTCACCCCTCCACTTT. Translation: CASSPISARNSPLHF.

The chain uses TRBV15 and TRBJ1-5, with 7 positions matching TRBD1. CDR1 and CDR2 (germline): LNHNV, YYDKDF (reference sequence). The ends lost 0 bases at V and 2 bases at J; junction bases unmatched: 7. This CDR3 has 17 residues. The CDR3 nucleotides read TGTGCCACCAGCAGAGATCAGCACAGGGGTGGCAATCAGCCCCAGCATTTT. It translates to CATSRDQHRGGNQPQHF.

The chain has TRBV7-8 and TRBJ1-2; 7 bases fit TRBD1. The CDR3 is 16 amino acids. V was clipped by 6 bases and J by 4 bases; unmatched bases: 14. Germline V gene sequence: CDR1 SGHVS, CDR2 FQNEAQ. CDR3 sequence reads: CASSPKEQGRIYGYTF. The CDR3 bases are TGTGCCAGCAGTCCGAAAGAACAGGGGCGTATCTATGGCTACACCTTC.

This clone was counted once. The J gene is TRBJ1-4, the V gene TRBV5-1; 7 bases agree with TRBD1. J gave up 8 bases and V 2 bases, and 6 bases lay outside the gene matches. The V gene's germline CDR1 is SGHRS and CDR2 YFSETQ. The CDR3 length is 14 residues. The CDR3 nucleotides are TGCGCCAGCAGCTTCTACAGGGGAGGAGAAAAACTGTTTTTT. Translating gives CASSFYRGGEKLFF. The whole variable domain, remainder taken from reference TRBV5-1 and TRBJ1-4, is KAGVTQTPRYLIKTRGQQVTLSCSPISGHRSVSWYQQTPGQGLQFLFEYFSETQRNKGNFPGRFSGRQFSNSRSEMNVSTLELGDSALYLCASSFYRGGEKLFFGSGTQLSVL.

The chain recombines TRBV27 with TRBJ2-3; 16 bases are a match to TRBD2. The CDR3 is 17 residues long. CDR1 and CDR2 from the germline V gene are MNHEY and SMNVEV (reference sequence). The trim removed 3 bases at V and 7 bases at J, leaving 7 bases unmatched. The CDR3 loop reads CASSFVGLAGGANTQYF. The CDR3 nucleotides read TGTGCCAGCAGTTTTGTGGGACTAGCGGGAGGGGCAAATACGCAGTATTTT.